This TCR beta chain stems from a study of identical twins. Notes on the study in general: Because invariant MAIT and iNKT cells could be present, zero-insertion analyses could be partly confounded. Some out-of-frame alpha sequences were shared by twins, and these showed excess low generation probability.

cDNA molecules carried unique molecular identifiers, and template switching added a universal primer site. One entry per CDR3 protein results from TCRdb running MiXCR on the 5' RACE reads. The top ten clones hold around 0.5% of a sample with around 490,000 distinct CDR3 sequences, about a fifth of them seen once. Remarks on this clonotype: The target antigen is unknown.

The CDR3 is 12 residues long. V lost 6 bases to trimming and J lost 13 bases, with 16 bases between them. These records were also assigned to another study, of yellow fever vaccine responses in identical twins.

This chain joins TRBV12-3 or TRBV12-4 and TRBJ2-1; D not certain. This receptor was obtained from a woman in her late teens or twenties in good health. Material: CD4+ T cells sorted from blood. CDR3 loop: CASRTRASPQFF. CDR3 DNA sequence: TGTGCCAGCAGAACCCGGGCGTCTCCCCAGTTCTTC.